This TCR beta chain was recovered during a study of cytomegalovirus exposure and HLA in healthy donors. Points from the study as a whole: Cytomegalovirus association was assigned to approximately 160 TCR beta chains.

CDR1 and CDR2 (germline): SEHNR, FQNEAQ (reference sequence). The CDR3 sequence is 12 residues long. Researchers ran the PCR with 60 Vbeta and 13 Jbeta primers. Libraries were prepared by immunoSEQ multiplex PCR; TCRdb keeps only in-frame clonotypes and omits some of them. The table records 130,000 to 150,000 clones, 60% to 85% of them present only once. Details on this clone: Its antigen is not known. The junction shows a germline mismatch at one end, possibly a read error.

This receptor was taken from a man aged 18 to 30 in good health and CMV-seronegative. The material sequenced was PBMCs. This sequence joins TRBV7-9 and TRBJ1-2; D is unresolved. The CDR3 spells CSSSLGVDGYTF. In DNA form, the CDR3 reads TGTTCCAGCAGCTTAGGCGTTGATGGCTACACCTTC.